A selection of T cell receptor beta chains follows, all from one sample in a study of tumor-infiltrating lymphocytes in oesophageal squamous cell carcinoma. TCRdb used MiXCR to reprocess the PCR reads, holding one entry per CDR3 protein. The table includes some 12,000 distinct CDR3 sequences, 50% to 65% detected once. The sequencing sample was made of esophageal tumor tissue. The receptors derive from a male donor with esophageal squamous cell carcinoma. CDR3s include the opening cysteine and the closing phenylalanine or tryptophan. The D gene is left open where the match is weak. Size tells how often a clone was seen (once, few, many) or the class of an expanded clone, and some rows leave it out.

size	D	J	V	CDR3	DNA
few	TRBD2	TRBJ2-5	TRBV6-5	CASSYSGLAGVLETQYF	TGTGCCAGCAGTTACTCGGGACTAGCGGGAGTATTGGAGACCCAGTACTTC
.	TRBD2	TRBJ2-7	TRBV7-2	CASSYSGTTYEQYF	TGTGCCAGCAGCTACAGCGGGACCACCTACGAGCAGTACTTC
few	TRBD1	TRBJ2-1	TRBV28	CASSLPGQGYNEQFF	TGTGCCAGCAGTCTCCCGGGACAGGGTTACAATGAGCAGTTCTTC
.	TRBD2	TRBJ2-3	TRBV7-7	CASSERGGAGELYF	TGTGCTAGCAGCGAACGGGGGGGTGCCGGGGAGCTGTATTTT
.	.	TRBJ1-6	TRBV7-2	CASSLLSSYNSPLHF	TGTGCCAGCAGCTTACTAAGCTCCTATAATTCACCCCTCCACTTC
.	.	TRBJ2-1	TRBV7-8	CASSPGTENMYNEQFF	TGTGCCAGCAGCCCCGGGACGGAAAATATGTACAATGAGCAGTTCTTC
.	TRBD1	TRBJ2-1	TRBV7-3	CASSPTGTGANEQFF	TGTGCCAGCAGCCCAACCGGGACAGGCGCGAATGAGCAGTTCTTC
few	.	TRBJ2-3	TRBV6-1	CASGAPSTDTQYF	TGTGCCAGCGGAGCGCCGAGCACAGATACGCAGTATTTT
.	TRBD1	TRBJ2-1	TRBV6-1	CASKPDQGQRSYNEQFF	TGTGCCAGCAAGCCAGATCAGGGACAGCGTTCCTACAATGAGCAGTTCTTC
.	.	TRBJ2-7	TRBV7-2	CASSSYRTNSYEQYF	TGTGCCAGCAGCTCCTACCGGACTAACTCCTACGAGCAGTACTTC
many	TRBD1	TRBJ2-1	TRBV7-6	CASSWDRESEQFF	TGTGCCAGCAGCTGGGACAGGGAAAGTGAGCAGTTCTTC
few	.	TRBJ2-1	TRBV7-3	CASSLGVGEQFF	TGTGCCAGCAGCTTAGGTGTAGGAGAGCAGTTCTTC
.	TRBD1	TRBJ1-5	TRBV19	CASSSDRRFSLGQPQHF	TGTGCCAGTAGCTCGGACAGGCGATTCAGTCTAGGTCAGCCCCAGCATTTT
once	TRBD2	TRBJ2-5	TRBV11-2	CASSSRLAGAYNEQYF	TGTGCCAGCAGCTCCCGTCTAGCGGGAGCTTACAATGAGCAGTACTTC
.	TRBD1	TRBJ2-1	TRBV2	CASGDRVAYEQFF	TGTGCCAGTGGGGACAGGGTAGCCTACGAGCAGTTCTTC
.	.	TRBJ2-7	TRBV25-1	CASGEIFRDGYEQYF	TGTGCCAGCGGAGAAATCTTCCGGGACGGCTACGAGCAGTACTTC
.	.	TRBJ2-5	TRBV6-2/TRBV6-3	CASRQGFRETQYF	TGTGCCAGCAGACAGGGTTTTAGAGAGACCCAGTACTTC
.	TRBD2	TRBJ2-1	TRBV28	CASTPGGYNEQFF	TGTGCCAGCACCCCGGGGGGATACAATGAGCAGTTCTTC
.	TRBD1	TRBJ2-5	TRBV7-9	CASSLGGQGTQYF	TGTGCCAGCAGCTTAGGGGGACAGGGGACCCAGTACTTC
large	.	TRBJ1-3	TRBV6-1	CASSGDSGNTIYF	TGTGCCAGCAGTGGTGACAGCGGAAACACCATATATTTT
.	.	TRBJ2-2	TRBV12-3/TRBV12-4	CASSYINGELFF	TGTGCCAGCAGCTATATCAACGGGGAGCTGTTTTTT
many	.	TRBJ2-3	TRBV6-2/TRBV6-3	CASSYYRLPDTQYF	TGTGCCAGCAGTTACTACAGGCTGCCAGATACGCAGTATTTT
few	.	TRBJ2-7	TRBV7-2	CASSLGPWGLEARQYF	TGTGCCAGCAGCTTAGGACCTTGGGGACTTGAGGCGCGGCAGTACTTC
.	TRBD2	TRBJ2-3	TRBV7-2	CASSFFPGGLTDTQYF	TGTGCCAGCAGCTTCTTCCCGGGGGGGCTCACAGATACGCAGTATTTT